This TCR beta chain was documented in a study of T cells after yellow fever vaccination. Findings and limits, study-wide: Peak timing came faster in the weaker secondary response, day 5 versus 15.

In this sample, this clonotype turned up many times. The target antigen is unknown. The CDR3 runs 14 residues. Per germline, CDR1 SGHRS and CDR2 YFSETQ. V gave up 0 bases and J gave up 5 bases; unmatched junction bases: 3. Production of TCR cDNA was by 5'RACE template switching, which also added a universal primer site and UMIs. Each CDR3 protein is one row after TCRdb ran MiXCR on the 5' RACE reads. Seen here are 200,000 to 250,000 distinct CDR3 sequences, roughly 3% observed once, and the top ten hold under 3.5%. The chain links TRBV5-1 to TRBJ2-3; 7 bases are a match to TRBD1. The material sequenced was CD4+ T cells sorted from PBMCs, taken 10 days after the yellow fever booster vaccination. The clonotype originates from a man aged 18 to 35 who received the YFV17D yellow fever vaccine. The CDR3 spells CASSLDTGEDTQYF. The CDR3 DNA is TGCGCCAGCAGCTTGGACACAGGGGAAGATACGCAGTATTTT.